These 21 T cell receptor beta chains share one sample of origin, sequenced in a study of cytomegalovirus exposure and HLA in healthy donors (dated by TCRdb to about 2017). The protocol used for the library was the immunoSEQ multiplex PCR assay. A mixture of 60 forward primers for TCR Vbeta segments and 13 reverse primers for TCR Jbeta segments was used in the multiplex PCR. TCRdb retrieved this table from immuneACCESS and kept in-frame rearrangements only. Not all clones are present; in checked studies, unresolved V genes account for under half, and no reason is known for the remainder. Within this sample are about 100,000 clones, with 84% of them counted one time only. More than 0.95% of the sample is held by the ten biggest clonotypes. Sequences were obtained from PBMCs. These receptors were obtained from a woman younger than 30 in good health and CMV-seronegative.

The CDR3 DNA is TGTGCCAGCAGCTTCGGACAGGGCTCTTGGTACGAGCAGTACTTC. As protein: CASSFGQGSWYEQYF. The chain links TRBV5-4 to TRBJ2-7; 8 nucleotides match TRBD1. The CDR3 has 15 amino acids. Germline V lookup: CDR1 SGHNT, CDR2 YYREEE (reference sequence). Trimming took 2 bases from V and 4 from J; bases not matched to a gene: 8.

The V call is TRBV30, the J call TRBJ1-1; TRBD1 matches 7 bases. Germline V gene sequence: CDR1 GTSNPN, CDR2 SVGIG (reference sequence). V gave up 4 bases and J gave up 0 bases; unmatched junction bases: 5. This CDR3 spans 14 amino acids. CDR3: CAWNLDRMNTEAFF. The CDR3, as DNA: TGTGCCTGGAATCTGGACAGGATGAACACTGAAGCTTTCTTT.

There are a few counts of this clone. This rearrangement joins TRBV29-1 to TRBJ2-3, with D possibly matching TRBD1 (5 bases). Trimming cost V 3 bases and J 5 bases, with 12 bases left between them. The CDR3 contains 13 residues. Germline CDR1 is SQVTM and CDR2 is ANQGSEA. The DNA of the CDR3 is TGCAGCGTTGAGGAAGGGGCTGTAGATACGCAGTATTTT. It specifies CSVEEGAVDTQYF.

The chain is built from TRBV30 and TRBJ1-4, with D unclear. In germline, CDR1 is GTSNPN, CDR2 SVGIG (reference sequence). The V end was cut by 3 bases, the J end by 7 bases, with 15 bases between. There are 14 residues in the CDR3. CDR3 nucleotides: TGTGCCTGGAGCGCCTCCCGATACGGTGAAAAACTGTTTTTT. Residues: CAWSASRYGEKLFF.

V and J are TRBV5-4 and TRBJ1-4; no definite D call. This CDR3 spans 14 amino acids. The V end was cut by 0 bases, the J end by 4 bases, with 7 bases between. CDR1 is SGHNT, CDR2 YYREEE, per germline (reference sequence). CDR3 coding DNA: TGTGCCAGCAGCTTGGCTGGACTTAATGAAAAACTGTTTTTT. It codes for CASSLAGLNEKLFF.

This rearrangement joins TRBV7-2 to TRBJ2-3; 9 nucleotides align to TRBD2. Germline CDR1 and CDR2: SGHTA and FQGNSA. This CDR3 has 16 residues. V lost 5 bases to trimming and J lost 4 bases; unmatched junction nucleotides: 10. The CDR3 DNA sequence: TGTGCCAGCAGCCTTCGCGCGGGGGGGCCTTCAGATACGCAGTATTTT. Translated: CASSLRAGGPSDTQYF.

This chain joins TRBV6-1 and TRBJ1-2; 7 nucleotides match TRBD1. The CDR3 runs 13 residues. In germline, CDR1 is MNHNS, CDR2 SASEGT. V shed 9 bases and J 6 bases; nucleotides not matched to a gene: 10. The CDR3 sequence: CASVRGQGHGYTF. The CDR3 nucleotides are TGTGCCAGTGTAAGGGGGCAGGGACATGGCTACACCTTC.

This clone was seen only once. The J gene is TRBJ2-3, the V gene TRBV13; D is perhaps TRBD2 (6 bases). Trimming took off 6 bases at V and 3 bases at J, with 7 bases between the two ends. This CDR3 contains 12 residues. CDR1 is PRHDT, CDR2 FYEKMQ, per germline (reference sequence). The CDR3 is CASSGRTDTQYF. The CDR3 region has the DNA TGTGCCAGCAGTGGGAGGACAGATACGCAGTATTTT.

The chain has TRBV28 and TRBJ2-7, with 7 bases identical to TRBD1. CDR3 length equals 14 residues. V dropped 7 bases and J dropped 5; count of bases not matched to a gene: 11. The germline gives CDR1 MDHEN, CDR2 SYDVKM. Written as DNA, the CDR3 is TGTGCCAGCACCGTCGACAGGGTCGGACACGAGCAGTACTTC. Translating it yields CASTVDRVGHEQYF.

This clone was detected only a few times. The chain has TRBV2 and TRBJ2-2, with D possibly matching TRBD1 (6 bases). Germline CDR1 SNHLY, CDR2 FYNNEI. CDR3 length equals 16 residues. Trimming pared 6 bases from V and 1 base from J, leaving 15 bases between. Here the CDR3 reads CASSPDRKKNTGELFF. The CDR3 bases are TGTGCCAGCAGCCCCGACAGGAAGAAGAACACCGGGGAGCTGTTTTTT.

The chain joins TRBV19 to TRBJ2-7, with D possibly TRBD1 on 6 matching bases. The V gene's germline CDR1 is LNHDA and CDR2 SQIVND (reference sequence). Trimming cost V 6 bases and J 7 bases, with 19 bases left between them. This CDR3 has 14 amino acids. CDR3 sequence reads: CASRWAASTGEQYF. CDR3 bases: TGTGCCAGTAGATGGGCGGCCTCTACAGGGGAGCAGTACTTC.

V gene TRBV5-1 combines with J gene TRBJ2-3, with a possible D match to TRBD1 (6 bases). V gave up 0 bases and J gave up 1 base, with 9 bases separating them. This CDR3 is 15 amino acids long. Germline V lookup: CDR1 SGHRS, CDR2 YFSETQ. CDR3 bases: TGCGCCAGCAGCTTGGCACAGGGAGGCACAGATACGCAGTATTTT. Amino acid sequence: CASSLAQGGTDTQYF.

The rearrangement uses TRBV28 and TRBJ2-2; the match to TRBD1 covers 7 bases. Germline CDR1 is MDHEN and CDR2 is SYDVKM. This CDR3 spans 13 amino acids. The junction had 8 bases not matched to a gene; V was cut back by 9 bases and J by 7 bases. CDR3 DNA sequence: TGTGCCAGTGAGGGGGCGCCCGGCGGGGAGCTGTTTTTT. Protein product: CASEGAPGGELFF.

CDR3 nucleotide sequence: TGTGCCAGCAGTTACTCGAAACAGAATAATTCACCCCTCCACTTT. It encodes CASSYSKQNNSPLHF. The V and J genes are TRBV6-6 and TRBJ1-6; D gene ambiguous. This CDR3 contains 15 residues. From germline, CDR1 is MNHNY and CDR2 SVGAGI (reference sequence). Trimming took off 0 bases at V and 5 bases at J, with 8 bases between the two ends.

A single count supports this clone. The J gene is TRBJ2-3, the V gene TRBV4-2; 11 positions match TRBD2. Germline V gene lookup returns CDR1 LGHNA and CDR2 YNFKEQ. J was trimmed by 3 bases and V by 4 bases; bases with no gene match: 6. The CDR3 contains 16 residues. For the CDR3, the DNA is TGTGCCAGCAGCCTAAGTCGGACTAGCGGGACAGATACGCAGTATTTT. Translated: CASSLSRTSGTDTQYF.

This clone appeared once. The rearrangement joins TRBV2 to TRBJ2-7, with a possible D match to TRBD2 (6 bases). Deletions cut 7 bases from V and 0 bases from J, with 13 bases between. The CDR3 extends over 14 amino acids. CDR1 is SNHLY, CDR2 FYNNEI, per germline. CDR3 DNA: TGTGCCAGCAAAGGGAGGTTGAGCTCCTACGAGCAGTACTTC. It specifies CASKGRLSSYEQYF.

The chain uses TRBV6-5 and TRBJ2-5, with a weak D call TRBD1 (6 bases). Trimming took 5 bases from V and 4 from J, leaving 14 bases between them. Looked up from germline, CDR1 is MNHEY and CDR2 is SVGAGI. There are 14 residues in the CDR3. For the CDR3, the DNA is TGTGCCAGCAGTCTCACAGGGAATCTAGAGACCCAGTACTTC. This gives the protein CASSLTGNLETQYF.

Worth noting for this clone: The identical CDR3 is also encoded by other nucleotide sequences in the sample. The chain couples TRBV6-1 to TRBJ2-5; D is possibly TRBD2 (6 bases). With 3 bases removed from V and 7 bases from J, the gap between germline ends came to 12 bases. Germline V gene sequence: CDR1 MNHNS, CDR2 SASEGT. The CDR3 is 13 residues long. CDR3 sequence reads: CASSDLLGGTQYF. As DNA, the CDR3 is TGTGCCAGCAGTGATCTGCTCGGGGGGACCCAGTACTTC.

The CDR3 DNA reads as TGTGCCAGCAGTTTAGTCCCCGGGAGTACAGGGGAGCTGTTTTTT. It encodes CASSLVPGSTGELFF. The genes are TRBV28 and TRBJ2-2; a weak D match, TRBD2 (6 bases). Germline V lookup: CDR1 MDHEN, CDR2 SYDVKM. The CDR3 length is 15 residues. V lost 2 bases, J lost 8 bases, and 15 bases lay in between.

The chain combines TRBV7-3 with TRBJ2-6, with D possibly matching TRBD2 (6 bases). The CDR3 is 20 residues long. V lost 6 bases, J lost 0 bases, and 24 bases lay in between. Germline CDR1 and CDR2: SGHTA and FQGTGA. The CDR3 nucleotides are TGTGCCAGCAGTTTACTTCCAACCCGCAGGAGGGACTCTGGGGCCAACGTCCTGACTTTC. Amino acids: CASSLLPTRRRDSGANVLTF.

The CDR3 nucleotides are TGTGCCAGCTCACCGGGACTCAGAGGGGAGACCCAGTACTTC. Protein product: CASSPGLRGETQYF. The genes are TRBV18 and TRBJ2-5; D might be TRBD2 (6 bases). The length of the CDR3 is 14 residues. CDR1 KGHSH and CDR2 LQKENI come from the germline V gene. V was pared by 3 bases and J by 5 bases, with 13 bases between.